The T cell receptor beta chain described here comes from a study of patients and donors after allogeneic stem cell transplantation. Germline V gives CDR1 MGHRA, CDR2 YSYEKL. With 3 bases clipped from V and 7 bases from J, the junction kept 14 bases outside the gene matches. CDR3 length: 16 residues. TCRdb analysed the RT-PCR reads with MiXCR anew, one entry per CDR3 protein. The data contain some 960,000 distinct CDR3 sequences, roughly 17% of them singletons. This clonotype was counted between two and nine times. This receptor was obtained from a human donor who was either an allogeneic HSCT recipient or a stem cell or donor lymphocyte infusion donor (not recorded which). It is not recorded whose cells these are; they may come from a transplant donor. What was sequenced was blood, either unsorted or a sorted T cell fraction (not recorded which). This chain joins TRBV4-1 and TRBJ2-7, with TRBD2 matching 8 bases. For the CDR3, the DNA is TGCGCCAGCAGCCAGGGGAAGGGACTAGGGCTCAAGGAGCAGTACTTC. Translating it yields CASSQGKGLGLKEQYF.